Listed below are T cell receptor beta chains from one sample, sequenced in a study of control samples from healthy donors and cancer patients. Assay used: immunoSEQ multiplex PCR; TCRdb lists only in-frame clones, some missing. The sample has 65,000 to 85,000 clones, more than 75% seen once. Sequences were obtained from PBMCs. These receptors all come from a woman between 45 and 65 years old with head and neck cancer. CDR3s include the opening cysteine and the closing phenylalanine or tryptophan. A D gene is named only where the DNA matches it firmly. Size values are once, few and many counts, or a class for expanded clones, and some rows have none.

size	V	J	D	CDR3	DNA
.	TRBV4-1	TRBJ2-2	TRBD1	CASSQASRDRGIGELFF	TGCGCCAGCAGCCAAGCGAGCCGGGACAGGGGGATCGGGGAGCTGTTTTTT
.	TRBV5-1	TRBJ2-2	TRBD2	CASGLAGSGGTGELFF	TGCGCCAGCGGACTAGCGGGGTCCGGAGGGACCGGGGAGCTGTTTTTT
once	TRBV3-1/TRBV3-2	TRBJ2-7	.	CASSQDPGSAEQYF	TGTGCCAGCAGCCAAGATCCAGGGTCGGCGGAACAGTACTTC
once	TRBV6-2/TRBV6-3	TRBJ2-3	.	CASSRDYADTQYF	TGTGCCAGCAGCCGTGACTATGCCGATACGCAGTATTTT
few	TRBV5-1	TRBJ1-2	.	CASSLAGGELGGYTF	TGCGCCAGCAGCTTGGCCGGTGGAGAGCTCGGCGGCTACACCTTC
.	TRBV27	TRBJ2-7	TRBD2	CASTRDRGGGRGYF	TGTGCCAGCACCAGGGACCGAGGCGGGGGGCGGGGGTACTTC
.	TRBV6-6	TRBJ1-1	.	CASTTLNSEAFF	TGTGCCAGCACTACCTTAAACTCTGAAGCTTTCTTT
once	TRBV14	TRBJ2-3	TRBD1	CASSQDAGGFTDTQYF	TGTGCCAGCAGCCAAGATGCAGGGGGATTCACAGATACGCAGTATTTT
.	TRBV5-1	TRBJ2-6	.	CASSLAGGSSGANVLTF	TGCGCCAGCAGCTTGGCCGGCGGGTCCTCTGGGGCCAACGTCCTGACTTTC
few	TRBV5-1	TRBJ1-6	.	CASSLSQDSPLHF	TGCGCCAGCAGCTTGAGTCAGGATTCACCCCTCCACTTT
.	TRBV19	TRBJ2-2	.	CASSIDGVGPDNTGELFF	TGTGCCAGTAGTATAGATGGCGTTGGACCGGACAACACCGGGGAGCTGTTTTTT
.	TRBV3-1/TRBV3-2	TRBJ1-5	.	CASSPVRDGQPQHF	TGTGCCAGCAGCCCGGTGAGGGACGGTCAGCCCCAGCATTTT
.	TRBV4-3	TRBJ1-1	.	CASSQAHDSHLEAFF	TGCGCCAGCAGCCAAGCGCACGACAGCCACCTCGAAGCTTTCTTT
.	TRBV2	TRBJ1-2	TRBD1	CASRDQGAGNYGYTF	TGTGCCAGCAGAGATCAGGGGGCCGGTAACTATGGCTACACCTTC
.	TRBV7-9	TRBJ1-2	TRBD1	CASSLVGTMTGGLYGYTF	TGTGCCAGCAGCTTAGTTGGGACAATGACAGGGGGACTCTATGGCTACACCTTC
.	TRBV7-2	TRBJ1-1	.	CASSARRNTEAFF	TGTGCCAGCAGCGCCCGACGGAACACTGAAGCTTTCTTT
.	TRBV5-4	TRBJ1-4	.	CASSLRGVTEKLFF	TGTGCCAGCAGCCTCCGCGGGGTTACTGAAAAACTGTTTTTT
.	TRBV27	TRBJ1-4	.	CASSFSEEQGIATNEKLFF	TGTGCCAGCAGTTTCAGCGAAGAACAGGGCATTGCAACTAATGAAAAACTGTTTTTT
.	TRBV5-1	TRBJ2-5	.	CASSNPGHQYQETQYF	TGCGCCAGCAGCAATCCGGGACACCAGTACCAAGAGACCCAGTACTTC
.	TRBV10-3	TRBJ2-2	.	CAISTPAVNTGELFF	TGTGCCATCAGTACCCCCGCTGTCAACACCGGGGAGCTGTTTTTT
.	TRBV6-6	TRBJ2-5	TRBD1	CASSTGVGETQYF	TGTGCCAGTTCAACAGGGGTGGGAGAGACCCAGTACTTC
once	TRBV7-6	TRBJ2-1	.	CASSLARRSEQFF	TGTGCCAGCAGCTTAGCGCGAAGGAGTGAGCAGTTCTTC
few	TRBV7-2	TRBJ2-5	.	CASLPLRIGETQYF	TGTGCCAGCCTGCCCCTCCGGATCGGAGAGACCCAGTACTTC
.	TRBV21-1	TRBJ1-6	.	CASSISTGHTLHF	TGTGCCAGCAGCATTTCGACAGGTCATACCCTCCACTTT
.	TRBV7-2	TRBJ2-2	TRBD1	CASSFKTGGHTGELFF	TGTGCCAGCAGCTTTAAGACAGGGGGGCACACCGGGGAGCTGTTTTTT
.	TRBV7-9	TRBJ2-1	.	CASRISGGEQFF	TGTGCCAGCAGAATTAGCGGAGGTGAGCAGTTCTTC
.	TRBV7-9	TRBJ2-3	.	CASSLADIPTDTQYF	TGTGCCAGCAGCTTAGCTGATATCCCGACAGATACGCAGTATTTT
.	TRBV5-1	TRBJ1-1	.	CASSPHSVTLSTEAFF	TGCGCCAGCAGCCCCCACTCGGTCACTTTAAGCACTGAAGCTTTCTTT
.	TRBV9	TRBJ1-1	TRBD1	CASSSGQGLTEAFF	TGTGCCAGCAGCAGTGGACAGGGGTTGACTGAAGCTTTCTTT
.	TRBV7-9	TRBJ2-1	.	CASGNSVTYNEQFF	TGTGCCAGCGGTAACAGTGTGACCTACAATGAGCAGTTCTTC
.	TRBV5-1	TRBJ2-7	.	CASSLHSDPRRAGTDYYEQYF	TGCGCCAGCAGCCTGCATTCAGACCCTCGTCGAGCCGGGACCGATTACTACGAGCAGTACTTC
.	TRBV18	TRBJ2-1	TRBD2	CASSPSGGYNEQFF	TGTGCCAGCTCACCTAGCGGGGGGTACAATGAGCAGTTCTTC
.	TRBV5-1	TRBJ1-3	.	CASGDSGNTIYF	TGCGCCAGCGGAGACTCTGGAAACACCATATATTTT
once	TRBV9	TRBJ2-1	.	CASSPADSHEQFF	TGTGCCAGCAGCCCCGCGGACAGTCACGAGCAGTTCTTC
.	TRBV12-3/TRBV12-4	TRBJ1-1	.	CASRLTGFTEAFF	TGTGCCAGCAGACTCACAGGGTTCACTGAAGCTTTCTTT
.	TRBV6-6	TRBJ2-1	.	CASSTRGNEQFF	TGTGCCAGCAGCACTCGAGGCAATGAGCAGTTCTTC
.	TRBV27	TRBJ1-1	.	CASSFQQGPGYTEAFF	TGTGCCAGCAGTTTTCAGCAGGGCCCAGGATACACTGAAGCTTTCTTT
.	TRBV6-5	TRBJ1-2	.	CASSRRVTYGYTF	TGTGCCAGCTCTAGGCGGGTGACCTATGGCTACACCTTC
.	TRBV6-1	TRBJ1-5	.	CASSEFGLERNQPQHF	TGTGCCAGCAGTGAATTCGGTCTAGAACGCAATCAGCCCCAGCATTTT
.	TRBV28	TRBJ2-4	.	CASSPRDLWDGKNIQYF	TGTGCCAGCAGTCCCCGAGACCTTTGGGACGGTAAAAACATTCAGTACTTC
.	TRBV5-1	TRBJ1-4	.	CASPGHGGEKLFF	TGCGCCAGCCCTGGACACGGAGGTGAAAAACTGTTTTTT
.	TRBV19	TRBJ1-1	.	CASSSGGRDLRGSTEAFF	TGTGCCAGTAGTTCGGGGGGCAGGGACCTCCGAGGGAGCACTGAAGCTTTCTTT
.	TRBV12-3/TRBV12-4	TRBJ1-1	.	CASSLTWDTEAFF	TGTGCCAGCAGTTTAACGTGGGACACTGAAGCTTTCTTT
once	TRBV7-9	TRBJ1-1	TRBD1	CASSGSGPGQGVAFF	TGTGCCAGCAGCGGTAGCGGTCCGGGACAGGGTGTAGCTTTCTTT
.	TRBV25-1	TRBJ2-5	TRBD2	CASSEFRGGAGETQYF	TGTGCCAGCAGTGAATTTCGCGGGGGGGCCGGAGAGACCCAGTACTTC
.	TRBV7-2	TRBJ2-3	TRBD2	CASSERGGRTDTQYF	TGTGCCAGCAGTGAGCGGGGGGGCCGGACAGATACGCAGTATTTT
.	TRBV20-1	TRBJ2-7	.	CSALDPYEQYF	TGCAGTGCTTTAGACCCCTACGAGCAGTACTTC
.	TRBV29-1	TRBJ1-1	.	CSGAQGRTEAFF	TGCAGCGGGGCACAGGGTCGGACTGAAGCTTTCTTT
.	TRBV6-1	TRBJ1-5	.	CASSEIGMFANRNQPQHF	TGTGCCAGCAGTGAAATCGGGATGTTCGCGAATCGCAATCAGCCCCAGCATTTT
.	TRBV6-2/TRBV6-3	TRBJ1-4	.	CASSLNEKLFF	TGTGCCAGCAGTCTGAATGAAAAACTGTTTTTT
.	TRBV7-3	TRBJ2-7	.	CASSSGRLVYF	TGTGCCAGCAGCTCCGGACGGCTCGTGTACTTC
.	TRBV19	TRBJ1-2	.	CASSPTFSSPSNGYTF	TGTGCCAGTAGTCCCACGTTTTCCAGCCCGTCGAATGGCTACACCTTC
.	TRBV6-5	TRBJ2-5	TRBD2	CATIGEGMETQYF	TGTGCAACCATTGGGGAGGGGATGGAGACCCAGTACTTC
.	TRBV21-1	TRBJ2-7	.	CASTQGCNEQYF	TGTGCCAGCACCCAGGGGTGTAACGAGCAGTACTTC
.	TRBV2	TRBJ1-1	.	CASSVLGGNTEAFF	TGTGCCAGCAGTGTGCTGGGGGGGAACACTGAAGCTTTCTTT
.	TRBV18	TRBJ1-5	.	CASSPSTSGPQHF	TGTGCCAGCTCACCATCGACGTCGGGTCCCCAGCATTTT
.	TRBV10-3	TRBJ2-1	.	CAISEPGLSYNEQFF	TGTGCCATCAGTGAGCCGGGACTCTCCTACAATGAGCAGTTCTTC